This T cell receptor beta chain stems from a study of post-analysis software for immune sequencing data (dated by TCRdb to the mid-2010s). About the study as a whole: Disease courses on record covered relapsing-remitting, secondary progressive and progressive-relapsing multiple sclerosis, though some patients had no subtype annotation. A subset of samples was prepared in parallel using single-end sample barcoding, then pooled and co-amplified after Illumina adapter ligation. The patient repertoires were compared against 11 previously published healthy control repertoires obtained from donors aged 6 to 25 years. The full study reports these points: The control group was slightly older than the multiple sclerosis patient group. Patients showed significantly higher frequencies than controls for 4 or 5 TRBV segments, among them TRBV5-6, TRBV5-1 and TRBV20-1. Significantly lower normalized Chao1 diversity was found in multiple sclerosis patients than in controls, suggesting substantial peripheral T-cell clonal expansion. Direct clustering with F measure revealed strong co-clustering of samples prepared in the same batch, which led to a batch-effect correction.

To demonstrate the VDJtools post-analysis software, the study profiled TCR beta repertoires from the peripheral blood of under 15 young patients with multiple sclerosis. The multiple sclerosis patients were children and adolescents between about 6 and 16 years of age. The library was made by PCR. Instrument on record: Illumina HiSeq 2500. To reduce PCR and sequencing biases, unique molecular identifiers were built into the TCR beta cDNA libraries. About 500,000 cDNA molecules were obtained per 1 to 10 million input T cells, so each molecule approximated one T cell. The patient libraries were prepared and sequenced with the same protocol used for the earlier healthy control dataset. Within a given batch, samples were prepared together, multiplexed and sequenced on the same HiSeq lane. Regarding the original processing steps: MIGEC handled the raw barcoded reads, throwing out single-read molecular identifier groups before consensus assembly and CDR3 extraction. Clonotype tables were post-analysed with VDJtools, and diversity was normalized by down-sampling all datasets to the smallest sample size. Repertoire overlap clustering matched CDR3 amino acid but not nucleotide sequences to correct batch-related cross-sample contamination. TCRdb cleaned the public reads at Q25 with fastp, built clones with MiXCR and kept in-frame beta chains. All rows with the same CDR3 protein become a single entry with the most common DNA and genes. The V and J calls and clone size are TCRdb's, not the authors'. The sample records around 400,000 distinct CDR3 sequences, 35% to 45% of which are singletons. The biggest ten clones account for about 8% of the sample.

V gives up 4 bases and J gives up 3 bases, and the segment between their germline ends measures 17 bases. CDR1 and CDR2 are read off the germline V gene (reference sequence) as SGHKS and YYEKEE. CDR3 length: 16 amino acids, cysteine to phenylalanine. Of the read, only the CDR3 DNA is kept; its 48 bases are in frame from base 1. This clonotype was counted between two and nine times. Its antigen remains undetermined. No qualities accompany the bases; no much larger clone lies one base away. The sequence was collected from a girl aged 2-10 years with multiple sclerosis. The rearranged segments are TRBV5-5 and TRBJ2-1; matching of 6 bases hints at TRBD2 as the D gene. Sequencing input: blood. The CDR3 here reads CASSLPGLAYYNEQFF. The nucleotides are TGTGCCAGCAGCCTTCCCGGCCTAGCGTACTACAATGAGCAGTTCTTC.